These T cell receptor beta chains were read from a single sample in a study of identical twins. MiXCR, applied by TCRdb to the 5' RACE reads, yields one record per CDR3 protein. The data contain approximately 1.8 million distinct CDR3 sequences, around 29% of them singletons. The sequenced sample was cord blood. The receptors were gathered from a newborn girl in good health. The CDR3 runs from the conserved cysteine through the conserved F or W.

>TRBJ2-5|TRBV27
CASSLASRYQETQYF
>TRBJ2-2|TRBV28
CASSLWGLAVNTGELFF
>TRBJ2-1|TRBV27
CASSPYRDRVSNEQFF
>NA|TRBV7-2
CASSLGNWAYNEQYF
>TRBJ2-3|TRBV20-1
CSAAGYTQYF
>TRBJ1-1|TRBV2
CASRRGYGMNTEAFF
>TRBJ2-7|TRBV2
CASSELAGKYF
>TRBJ2-4|TRBV20-1
CSARVLAKNIQNF
>TRBJ2-1|TRBV24-1
CATSDFGGAGKVNEQFF
>TRBJ2-7|TRBV6-2/TRBV6-3
CASSSLTGASSYNEQYF
>NA|TRBV3-1
CASSQGDRVQETQYF
>TRBJ1-1|TRBV18
CASSPRATGMNTEAFF
>TRBJ2-5|TRBV7-9
CASSLQGKMEQYF
>TRBJ1-2|TRBV12-3/TRBV12-4
CASRKQATGDGYTF
>TRBJ2-3|TRBV20-1
CSARDATSGTDTQYF
>NA|TRBV29-1
CSVSSGTRRATQYF
>TRBJ2-4|TRBV7-2
CASSQGGSKNIQYF
>TRBJ1-2|TRBV20-1
CSARVGVVNYGYTF
>TRBJ2-4|TRBV6-6
CASSSSVAGAAKNVQYF
>TRBJ2-3|TRBV13
CASSSTGGAPGDTQYF
>TRBJ2-1|TRBV7-2
CASSLLRTSGSNEQFF
>TRBJ1-6|TRBV5-1
CACSSSGRLYNSPLHF
>TRBJ2-2|TRBV12-3/TRBV12-4
CASRPGLAGANTGELFF
>TRBJ2-1|TRBV19
CASSIQASGSNEQFF
>TRBJ2-7|TRBV6-1
CASTVGFLTSGSYEQYF
>TRBJ1-2|TRBV28
CASSLYGRKTNYGYTF
>TRBJ2-4|TRBV24-1
CATSDSTLAEQYF